A single sample is the source of the 17 T cell receptor beta chains below, sequenced in a study of metastatic and nonmetastatic thyroid tumors. All patients reached thyroid surgery having received no treatment beforehand. MiXCR was used by TCRdb to re-call the PCR reads. The sample holds some 35,000 clones, around 28% seen once. Input material: blood. These receptors were collected from a male donor with papillary thyroid cancer or a benign thyroid nodule (not recorded which). Some clones in this sample may be carry-over from other donors' samples.

This clone appeared a few times. The genes are TRBV10-3 and TRBJ2-3, with 8 bases lining up with TRBD1. The germline V gene encodes CDR1 ENHRY and CDR2 SYGVKD. The CDR3 extends over 17 amino acids. V shed 6 bases, J shed 1 base, and the junction held 12 bases outside the gene matches. The CDR3 DNA reads TGTGCCATCAGCCAGGCTACTGGACAGGGCCGCACAGATACGCAGTATTTT. The encoded protein is CAISQATGQGRTDTQYF.

CDR3 in DNA: TGTGCCAGCAGTTCCGACAGGGAGTGGTTTGACGAGCAGTACTTC. Translation: CASSSDREWFDEQYF. The chain couples TRBV14 to TRBJ2-7, with 7 bases that match TRBD1. CDR1 is SGHDN, CDR2 FVKESK, per germline. After removal of 6 bases from V and 5 bases from J, the junction contained 13 bases not matched to a gene. The CDR3 runs to 15 residues.

The chain employs TRBV5-8 and TRBJ2-7; D might be TRBD1 (6 bases). CDR3 length equals 15 residues. V gave up 4 bases and J gave up 10 bases, with 24 bases separating them. In germline, CDR1 is SGHTS, CDR2 YDEGEE. The CDR3 coding sequence is TGTGCCAGCAGCCCCGATAACGACAGGAAAGCCTCCCAGTACTTC. This gives the protein CASSPDNDRKASQYF.

This chain uses TRBV6-5 with TRBJ1-1; TRBD1 is a possible D gene (5 bases). The CDR3 is 11 amino acids. CDR1 MNHEY and CDR2 SVGAGI come from the germline V gene. V lost 4 bases and J 6 bases, leaving 6 bases between the germline ends. The CDR3 region has the DNA TGTGCCAGCAGTTCGGGGGCTGAAGCTTTCTTT. This translates into CASSSGAEAFF.

By sample share, this clone is medium-sized (0.01 to 0.1%). The CDR3 region has the DNA TGTGCCAGCACCGACAGGTTCACCGGGGAGCTGTTTTTT. As protein: CASTDRFTGELFF. V is TRBV6-1 and J is TRBJ2-2; D possibly corresponds to TRBD1 (6 bases). CDR1 is MNHNS, CDR2 SASEGT, per germline. The V gene lost 7 bases and the J gene lost 4 bases, with 10 bases spanning the gap. This CDR3 region has 13 residues.

The chain recombines TRBV5-5 with TRBJ1-4; 7 bases align to TRBD1. The V and J ends lost 2 bases and 6 bases, in that order; junction bases with no gene match: 13. Germline CDR1 and CDR2: SGHKS and YYEKEE (reference sequence). This CDR3 is 17 amino acids long. CDR3 bases: TGTGCCAGCAGCTTTCTCCCTGGACAGGCGGAAGATGAAAAACTGTTTTTT. It is translated as CASSFLPGQAEDEKLFF.

This clone was picked up many times. V is TRBV29-1 and J is TRBJ2-1, with a weak D call TRBD1 (7 bases). V was cut by 6 bases and J by 5 bases, with 17 bases left in between. Germline V gene sequence: CDR1 SQVTM, CDR2 ANQGSEA. This CDR3 has 14 residues. The CDR3 loop is CSVAGGLMDNEQFF. The CDR3 bases are TGCAGCGTGGCAGGGGGGCTTATGGACAATGAGCAGTTCTTC.

This clone was observed at least ten times. The chain recombines TRBV19 with TRBJ2-1; possible D gene TRBD1, 6 bases. CDR1 is LNHDA, CDR2 SQIVND, per germline (reference sequence). The CDR3 runs to 16 residues. V was trimmed by 5 bases and J by 4 bases, leaving 18 bases between them. The CDR3 DNA sequence: TGTGCCAGTAGTTGGGCTGCCGACAGGCCTTACAATGAGCAGTTCTTC. Translating it yields CASSWAADRPYNEQFF.

The genes are TRBV29-1 and TRBJ2-1; D call uncertain. Trimming shortened V by 5 bases and J by 7 bases, and 12 bases separated the two germline ends. The CDR3 consists of 12 residues. Looked up from germline, CDR1 is SQVTM and CDR2 is ANQGSEA. The DNA for the CDR3 is TGCAGCGTTACCCGGATCGGGAATGAGCAGTTCTTC. Amino acids: CSVTRIGNEQFF.

This clone occurred many times. This chain connects TRBV28 to TRBJ1-5, with D uncertain. Germline-derived CDR1 and CDR2 are MDHEN and SYDVKM. Trimming removed 7 bases from V and 1 base from J, with 5 bases in between. The CDR3 length is 12 residues. CDR3 DNA sequence: TGTGCCAGCACGCAGAGCAATCAGCCCCAGCATTTT. Translating gives CASTQSNQPQHF. Looking up the rest from reference TRBV28 and TRBJ1-5 gives the full variable domain: DVKVTQSSRYLVKRTGEKVFLECVQDMDHENMFWYRQDPGLGLRLIYFSYDVKMKEKGDIPEGYSVSREKKERFSLILESASTNQTSMYLCASTQSNQPQHFGDGTRLSIL.

The sample holds a few counts of this clone. The chain carries TRBV6-1 and TRBJ2-7, with 8 bases aligning to TRBD2. This CDR3 has 17 amino acids. V lost 3 bases and J lost 5; bases outside the gene matches: 15. Germline CDR1 reads MNHNS; CDR2 reads SASEGT. The DNA for the CDR3 is TGTGCCAGCAGTGACGGACTAGCTGGAGGGCTGGGCGACGAGCAGTACTTC. Protein: CASSDGLAGGLGDEQYF.

In DNA, the CDR3 is TGTGCCAGCAGCTTGCCGGGACTAGCGCAGGCCCAGTACTTC. This translates into CASSLPGLAQAQYF. The chain employs TRBV7-9 and TRBJ2-5; 10 bases fit TRBD2. Trimming took 3 bases from V and 9 from J; bases not matched to a gene: 7. The germline V gene encodes CDR1 SEHNR and CDR2 FQNEAQ (reference sequence). The CDR3 spans 14 residues. Supplemented by reference TRBV7-9 and TRBJ2-5, the full variable domain reads DTGVSQNPRHKITKRGQNVTFRCDPISEHNRLYWYRQTLGQGPEFLTYFQNEAQLEKSRLLSDRFSAERPKGSFSTLEIQRTEQGDSAMYLCASSLPGLAQAQYFGPGTRLLVL.

The chain employs TRBV20-1 and TRBJ1-6, with a possible D match to TRBD1 (6 bases). V was cut by 3 bases and J by 10 bases, with 16 bases left in between. Germline assignment: CDR1 DFQATT and CDR2 SNEGSKA (reference sequence). The CDR3 is 14 amino acids. The CDR3 nucleotides are TGCAGTGCTAGGGGAACAGGGTGGGGATCACCCCTCCACTTT. Translated, it gives CSARGTGWGSPLHF.

This sequence joins TRBV11-3 and TRBJ2-2; no definite D call. Trimming shortened V by 7 bases and J by 1 base, and 4 bases separated the two germline ends. The germline V gene has CDR1 SGHNT and CDR2 YENEEA. The CDR3 covers 12 residues. The CDR3 DNA reads TGTGCCAGCAAAGGGAACACCGGGGAGCTGTTTTTT. Its translation: CASKGNTGELFF.

This clone was counted at least ten times. This chain joins TRBV20-1 and TRBJ2-1; D is undetermined. V lost 3 bases and J lost 6, with 9 bases in between. Germline V gene lookup returns CDR1 DFQATT and CDR2 SNEGSKA (reference sequence). The CDR3 is made up of 12 amino acids. The CDR3 loop is CSARFGSNEQFF. DNA of the CDR3: TGCAGTGCTAGGTTCGGGTCCAATGAGCAGTTCTTC.

The rearrangement joins TRBV20-1 to TRBJ1-2; D perhaps matches TRBD1 (6 bases). This CDR3 has 13 residues. Germline V gives CDR1 DFQATT, CDR2 SNEGSKA (reference sequence). The V and J ends lost 3 bases and 7 bases respectively, with 15 bases between them. The CDR3: CSARTGSPSGYTF. CDR3 sequence (DNA): TGCAGTGCTAGGACAGGAAGCCCTTCTGGCTACACCTTC.

This clone has a handful of counts. The chain links TRBV5-5 to TRBJ1-2, with a weak D call TRBD1 (5 bases). Looked up from germline, CDR1 is SGHKS and CDR2 is YYEKEE (reference sequence). Between the trimmed V and J ends, which lost 4 bases and 3 bases, there was a span of 16 bases. The CDR3 spans 15 residues. CDR3 amino acids: CASSGGPGPDYGYTF. DNA for the CDR3: TGTGCCAGCAGCGGGGGACCGGGACCTGACTATGGCTACACCTTC. Supplemented by reference TRBV5-5 and TRBJ1-2, the full variable domain reads DAGVTQSPTHLIKTRGQQVTLRCSPISGHKSVSWYQQVLGQGPQFIFQYYEKEERGRGNFPDRFSARQFPNYSSELNVNALLLGDSALYLCASSGGPGPDYGYTFGSGTRLTVV.